This T cell receptor beta chain emerged from a study of cytomegalovirus exposure and HLA in healthy donors. On this clone itself: Its antigen is unidentified.

Study-level findings and limits: There were reportedly fewer N-insertions in an Asian-associated ancestry cluster than the roughly 700-donor mean, in a later analysis. Rare TCR sequences dominated, though some public TCRs recurred in many donors. The study listed 150 to 200 cytomegalovirus-associated TCR beta chains. As was reported, the classifier diagnosed cytomegalovirus status with high specificity and sensitivity.

Germline assignment: CDR1 SGDLS and CDR2 YYNGEE. CDR3 length equals 15 residues. The V and J ends lost 0 bases and 2 bases respectively, with 8 bases between them. Primers for the PCR totalled 60 Vbeta and 13 Jbeta. Profiling relied on immunoSEQ multiplex PCR, and the TCRdb table lists in-frame clones only, not all of them. The sample contains around 130,000 clones, around 86% of which appear only once. The chain recombines TRBV9 with TRBJ1-4; D uncertain. This receptor was taken from a young man in good health and CMV-seronegative. Sequencing was performed on PBMCs. The DNA of the CDR3 is TGTGCCAGCAGCGTAGATGAGACTACTAATGAAAAACTGTTTTTT. Its protein is CASSVDETTNEKLFF. Full variable domain (missing parts from reference TRBV9 and TRBJ1-4): DSGVTQTPKHLITATGQRVTLRCSPRSGDLSVYWYQQSLDQGLQFLIQYYNGEERAKGNILERFSAQQFPDLHSELNLSSLELGDSALYFCASSVDETTNEKLFFGSGTQLSVL.